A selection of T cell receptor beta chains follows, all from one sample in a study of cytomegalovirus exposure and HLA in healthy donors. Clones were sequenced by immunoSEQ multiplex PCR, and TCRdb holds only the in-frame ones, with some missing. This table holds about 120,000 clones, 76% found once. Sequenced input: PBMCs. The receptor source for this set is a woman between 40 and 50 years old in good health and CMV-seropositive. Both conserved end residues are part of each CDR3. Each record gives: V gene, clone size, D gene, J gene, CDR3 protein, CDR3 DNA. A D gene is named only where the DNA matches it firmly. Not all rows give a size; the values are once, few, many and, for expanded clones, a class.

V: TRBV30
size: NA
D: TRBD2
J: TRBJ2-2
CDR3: CAWRRLAENGELFF
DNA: TGTGCCTGGAGGAGGCTAGCGGAGAACGGGGAGCTGTTTTTT

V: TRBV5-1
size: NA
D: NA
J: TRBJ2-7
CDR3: CASSLEGGATGIKLDEQYF
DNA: TGCGCCAGCAGCTTGGAGGGGGGGGCAACCGGGATAAAACTGGACGAGCAGTACTTC

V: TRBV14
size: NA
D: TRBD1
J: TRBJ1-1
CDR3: CASSQVFGTGMNTEAFF
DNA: TGTGCCAGCAGCCAAGTATTCGGGACAGGGATGAACACTGAAGCTTTCTTT

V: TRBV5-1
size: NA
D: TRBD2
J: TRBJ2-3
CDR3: CASSLGSGGSTDTQYF
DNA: TGCGCCAGCAGCTTGGGTAGCGGGGGATCTACAGATACGCAGTATTTT

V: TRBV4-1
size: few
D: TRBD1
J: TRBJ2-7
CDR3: CASSYGDSSYEQYF
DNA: TGCGCCAGCAGCTACGGGGACAGCTCCTACGAGCAGTACTTC

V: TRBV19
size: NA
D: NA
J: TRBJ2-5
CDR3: CASSYGSNTQYF
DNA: TGTGCCAGTAGTTACGGTAGCAATACCCAGTACTTC

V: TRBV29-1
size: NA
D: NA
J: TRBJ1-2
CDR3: CSVEDSGRVIETF
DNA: TGCAGCGTTGAAGATTCGGGCAGGGTGATAGAAACCTTC

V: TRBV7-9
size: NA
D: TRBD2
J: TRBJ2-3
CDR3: CASSLSGGANTQYF
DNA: TGTGCCAGCAGCTTAAGCGGGGGGGCGAATACGCAGTATTTT

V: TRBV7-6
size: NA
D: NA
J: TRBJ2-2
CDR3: CASSRSGGYTGELFF
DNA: TGTGCCAGCAGCCGGTCAGGGGGGTACACCGGGGAGCTGTTTTTT

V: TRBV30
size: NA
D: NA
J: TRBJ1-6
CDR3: CAWSLRGSPLHF
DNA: TGTGCCTGGAGTCTAAGGGGTTCACCCCTCCACTTT

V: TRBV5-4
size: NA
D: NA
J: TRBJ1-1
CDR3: CASSPTTSSTEAFF
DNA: TGTGCCAGCAGCCCAACCACATCAAGCACTGAAGCTTTCTTT

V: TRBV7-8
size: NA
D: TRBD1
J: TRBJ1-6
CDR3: CASSQRTGWDSPLHF
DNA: TGTGCCAGCAGCCAGAGGACAGGATGGGATTCACCCCTCCACTTT

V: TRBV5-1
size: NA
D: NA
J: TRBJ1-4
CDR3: CASSFSSGTSGEKLFF
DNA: TGCGCCAGCAGCTTCTCAAGCGGCACTTCGGGCGAAAAACTGTTTTTT

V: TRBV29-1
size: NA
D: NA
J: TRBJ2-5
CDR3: CSVDSAQETQYF
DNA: TGCAGCGTAGACAGCGCCCAAGAGACCCAGTACTTC

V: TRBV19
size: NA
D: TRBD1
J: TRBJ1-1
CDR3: CATRDRVGPEAFF
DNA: TGTGCCACCAGGGACAGAGTTGGCCCTGAAGCTTTCTTT

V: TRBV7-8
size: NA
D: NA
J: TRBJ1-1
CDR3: CASLPSRNTEAFF
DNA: TGTGCCAGCTTACCTAGTCGGAACACTGAAGCTTTCTTT

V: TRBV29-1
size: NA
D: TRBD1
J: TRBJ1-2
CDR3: CSVGVGQGARGYTF
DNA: TGCAGCGTTGGGGTCGGACAGGGGGCGCGGGGCTACACCTTC

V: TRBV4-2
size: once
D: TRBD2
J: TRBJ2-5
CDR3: CASSNPGTSDEETQYF
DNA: TGTGCCAGCAGCAACCCCGGGACTAGCGATGAAGAGACCCAGTACTTC

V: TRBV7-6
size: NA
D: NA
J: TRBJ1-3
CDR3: CASSFGSSGNTIYF
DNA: TGTGCCAGCAGCTTTGGTAGCTCTGGAAACACCATATATTTT

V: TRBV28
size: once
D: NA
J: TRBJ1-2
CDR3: CASNGGDYGYTF
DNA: TGTGCCAGCAACGGGGGAGACTATGGCTACACCTTC

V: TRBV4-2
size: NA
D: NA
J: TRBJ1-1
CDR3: CASSQDGGSSAFF
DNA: TGTGCCAGCAGCCAAGATGGAGGGTCGAGCGCTTTCTTT

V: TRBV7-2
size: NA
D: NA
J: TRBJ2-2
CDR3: CASSRRGGDTGELFF
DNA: TGTGCCAGCAGCCGGCGAGGTGGTGACACCGGGGAGCTGTTTTTT

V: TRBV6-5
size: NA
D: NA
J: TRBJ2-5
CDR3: CASRRPVGETQYF
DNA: TGTGCCAGCAGAAGACCAGTGGGCGAGACCCAGTACTTC

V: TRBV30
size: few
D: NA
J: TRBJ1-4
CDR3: CAWSVRRRTVATNEKLFF
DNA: TGTGCCTGGAGTGTACGTCGGAGAACTGTTGCAACTAATGAAAAACTGTTTTTT

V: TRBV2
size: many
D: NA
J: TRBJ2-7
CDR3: CASMRTVWTYEQYF
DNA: TGTGCCAGCATGAGGACAGTTTGGACCTACGAGCAGTACTTC

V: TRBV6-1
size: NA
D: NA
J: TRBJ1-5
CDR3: CASKAGGNQPQHF
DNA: TGTGCCAGCAAAGCGGGGGGAAATCAGCCCCAGCATTTT

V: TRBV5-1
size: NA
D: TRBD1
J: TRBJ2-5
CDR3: CASSLEMTGGRKTQYF
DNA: TGCGCCAGCAGCTTGGAGATGACAGGGGGTCGAAAGACCCAGTACTTC

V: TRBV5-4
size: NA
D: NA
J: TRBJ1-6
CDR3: CASSSSFSPLHF
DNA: TGTGCCAGCAGCTCGTCCTTTTCACCCCTCCACTTT

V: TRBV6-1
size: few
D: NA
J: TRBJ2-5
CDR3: CASISGSPGETQYF
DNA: TGTGCCAGCATCTCGGGGAGCCCGGGGGAGACCCAGTACTTC

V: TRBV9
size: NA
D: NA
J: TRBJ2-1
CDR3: CASSVVGSSYNEQFF
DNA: TGTGCCAGCAGCGTAGTCGGTAGCTCCTACAATGAGCAGTTCTTC

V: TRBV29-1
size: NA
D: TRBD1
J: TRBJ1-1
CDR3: CSVATGGEAFF
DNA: TGCAGCGTTGCGACAGGGGGAGAAGCTTTCTTT

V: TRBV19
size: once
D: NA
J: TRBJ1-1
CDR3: CASSSGDLSAEAFF
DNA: TGTGCCAGTAGTTCAGGGGACCTTAGCGCTGAAGCTTTCTTT